Listed here is a single TCR beta chain. Its antigen is not identified. Unstimulated regulatory T cells (CD4+CD25+CD127-), CD4+CD25- non-regulatory cells, CD4 and CD8 cells were FACS-sorted from thawed PBMCs. The data belong to a study of Tregs in tolerant kidney transplant recipients. In the study overall: Related graft donors supplied nonmyeloablative bone marrow transplants, and mixed chimerism was transient.

The V and J ends lost 2 bases and 1 base, in that order; junction bases with no gene match: 8. Looked up from germline, CDR1 is SGHDT and CDR2 is YYEEEE. The CDR3 has 17 amino acids. General study points: Tregs expanded with activated donor B cells seemed most donor-specific. Antigen-driven expansion was suggested because donor-specific Tregs expanded more than all Tregs in tolerant patients.

The method was immunoSEQ multiplex PCR; TCRdb's version includes in-frame clones alone and lacks a portion of them. The sample lists some 66,000 clones, roughly 92% seen once, with over 9.5% in the top ten. Specimen: CD8+ T cells from blood, collected before the transplant. The chain couples TRBV5-6 to TRBJ2-7, with 11 nucleotides matching TRBD2. This TCR was sampled from a human donor who received a combined kidney and bone marrow transplant. Here the CDR3 DNA reads TGTGCCAGCAGCTTAGAACTAGCGGGAGTAGAGTCCTACGAGCAGTACTTC. Translation gives CASSLELAGVESYEQYF.